Listed here is a single TCR beta chain. The data were obtained in a study of blood T cell repertoires in COVID-19. Clones were sequenced by immunoSEQ multiplex PCR, and TCRdb holds only the in-frame ones, with some missing. The top ten clones hold roughly 23% of a sample with over 45,000 clones, 76% of them seen once. The CDR3 contains 13 residues. Trimming took 3 bases from V and 6 from J; bases not matched to a gene: 3. The gene calls are TRBV12-3 or TRBV12-4 and TRBJ1-2; 8 positions agree with TRBD1. What was sequenced was peripheral blood. The sequence derives from a middle-aged man with active or convalescent COVID-19. CDR3 coding DNA: TGTGCCAGCAGTTTTCACAGGGGGAATGGCTACACCTTC. Protein sequence: CASSFHRGNGYTF.